One TCR beta chain is described in this entry. Antigen specificity is unknown. A read error may produce the germline difference seen at one junction end. These data come from a study of cytomegalovirus exposure and HLA in healthy donors. General study findings and limits: Sequencing depth roughly uniform across donors was assumed in presence/absence analyses. Previous analysis showed most TCR beta V segments were productive about 90% or about 30% of the time. The authors later found HLA-associated TCR beta chains more clonally expanded than equally common others. It was reportedly the case that the classifier diagnosed cytomegalovirus status with high specificity and sensitivity.

Amplification used 60 Vbeta primers and 13 Jbeta primers. This table comes from immunoSEQ multiplex PCR, and its TCRdb copy is limited to in-frame clones, with some not included. This table holds 130,000 to 150,000 clones, roughly three quarters found once. Germline assignment: CDR1 SGHRS and CDR2 YFSETQ. This CDR3 is built from 15 residues. This chain uses TRBV5-1 with TRBJ1-2; 8 positions match TRBD1. The sequence was collected from a female donor in good health and CMV-seronegative. The material sequenced was PBMCs. The DNA of the CDR3 is TGCGCCAGCAGCTTGGGACAGGGGACCCTCTATGGCTACCCCTTC. Residues: CASSLGQGTLYGYPF.